This T cell receptor beta chain was recovered during a study of technical replicates of blood from a handful of donors. TCRdb's copy holds only in-frame clones and misses some; the assay was immunoSEQ multiplex PCR. The table records some 98,000 clones, 90% to 97% of them present only once. The specimen sequenced was T cells isolated from PBMCs. This clonotype originated in a human donor in good health.

The CDR3 sequence is CASTRTGGTFRYF. The CDR3, as DNA: TGTGCCAGCACCCGTACTGGGGGGACGTTTAGGTATTTT. The chain recombines TRBV7-9 with TRBJ2-3; D may be TRBD2 (6 bases). The V end lost 7 bases, the J end lost 14 bases, and 22 bases lay between the germline ends. CDR3 length equals 13 residues. Germline assignment: CDR1 SEHNR and CDR2 FQNEAQ (reference sequence). Drawing the rest from reference TRBV7-9 and TRBJ2-3, the complete variable domain is DTGVSQNPRHKITKRGQNVTFRCDPISEHNRLYWYRQTLGQGPEFLTYFQNEAQLEKSRLLSDRFSAERPKGSFSTLEIQRTEQGDSAMYLCASTRTGGTFRYFGPGTRLTVL.